This T cell receptor (beta chain) was found in a study of blood T cell repertoires in COVID-19. Whole-study context: Spain, Italy and the United States supplied samples that represented acute and convalescent COVID-19. The analysed material was cDNA or gDNA that came from T cells, B-cell-depleted T cells, or PBMCs.

CDR3 length: 14 residues. V gave up 5 bases and J gave up 1 base, with 11 bases separating them. The germline gives CDR1 WNHNN, CDR2 SYGVQD (reference sequence). Original analysis: Reference gene primer amplification gave nucleated cell count estimates. The method was immunoSEQ multiplex PCR; TCRdb's version includes in-frame clones alone and lacks a portion of them. V and J calls and clone size follow that table, whereas D and trimming were derived from the DNA. There are just under 85,000 clones in the sample; around 83% occur only once, and over 15% lies in the top ten. This sequence originates from a woman aged 60-75 years with acute or convalescent COVID-19. The sample taken for sequencing was peripheral blood. The J gene is TRBJ1-1, the V gene TRBV10-1, with D uncertain. DNA for the CDR3: TGCGCCAGCAGTCGAGACACCCCGAACACTGAAGCTTTCTTT. Amino acids: CASSRDTPNTEAFF.